The next 32 T cell receptor beta chains were all read from a single sample in a study of T cells after yellow fever vaccination. MiXCR, run by TCRdb on the 5' RACE reads, gives a single entry per CDR3 protein. The sample yields some 250,000 distinct CDR3 sequences, more than 3.5% seen once. Here the sequenced sample was PBMCs, taken 15 days after the yellow fever booster vaccination. These TCRs come from a young man who received the YFV17D yellow fever vaccine.

This clonotype was picked up many times. A junction boundary mismatches the germline segment, possibly from a read error. The J gene is TRBJ1-5, the V gene TRBV12-3 or TRBV12-4; 9 bases line up with TRBD1. The CDR3 covers 14 residues. CDR3 in amino acids: CASSPGTGNQPQHF. The CDR3 region has the DNA TGCGCCAGCAGCCCCGGGACAGGGAATCAGCCCCAGCATTTT.

In its sample, this clonotype was seen many times. This sequence joins TRBV6-4 and TRBJ1-2; D is unclear. V was cut by 8 bases and J by 7 bases, with 20 bases left in between. The CDR3 runs to 14 residues. CDR1 and CDR2 from the germline V gene are MRHNA and SNTAGT. The chain's CDR3 is CASGVWRIFSGYTF. In DNA, the CDR3 is TGTGCCAGCGGGGTTTGGCGAATATTCTCTGGCTACACCTTC.

This clonotype has a count of ten or more. The chain is built from TRBV6-2 or TRBV6-3 and TRBJ2-7; D possibly uses TRBD1 or TRBD2 (5 bases each). From germline, CDR1 is MNHEY and CDR2 SVGEGT. The length of the CDR3 is 14 residues. Trimming stripped 7 bases from V and 2 bases from J, with 15 bases between. Here the CDR3 DNA reads TGTGCCAGCACCCCCGGGGACCCCACCTACGAGCAGTACGTC. Its protein product is CASTPGDPTYEQYV.

This clonotype has a count of ten or more. The chain recombines TRBV7-9 with TRBJ1-3; D is undetermined. V lost 1 base and J lost 7, with 5 bases in between. This CDR3 contains 12 residues. Germline CDR1 reads SEHNR; CDR2 reads FQNEAQ (reference sequence). This CDR3 reads CASSLESNTIYF. The CDR3 bases are TGTGCCAGCAGCTTAGAGAGTAACACCATATATTTT.

There are many counts of this clonotype. The chain has TRBV2 and TRBJ2-1; tentatively, D is TRBD1 or TRBD2 (6 bases each). The CDR3 consists of 15 residues. V gave up 7 bases and J gave up 2 bases, with 15 bases separating them. CDR1 and CDR2 (germline): SNHLY, FYNNEI. The CDR3 DNA reads TGTGCCAGCACAATGAGGGGGGCCACCTACAATGAGCAGTTCTTC. Translation gives CASTMRGATYNEQFF.

This clonotype was observed at least ten times. The V call is TRBV18, the J call TRBJ1-4, with D unresolved. Trimming removed 3 bases from V and 5 bases from J, with 7 bases in between. Per the germline V gene, CDR1 is KGHSH and CDR2 is LQKENI. The CDR3 consists of 13 residues. The CDR3 loop is CASSPVSNEKLFF. CDR3 bases: TGTGCCAGCTCACCCGTCTCAAATGAAAAACTGTTTTTT.

Turning to this clonotype: Possible read error: a much larger clone is one base away. V and J are TRBV4-3 and TRBJ2-5; the D is unclear. Germline CDR1 and CDR2: LGHNA and YSLEER. This CDR3 is built from 14 residues. The CDR3: CASSQEGTGENQYF. CDR3 in DNA: TGCGCCAGCAGCCAAGAGGGTACCGGAGAGAACCAGTACTTC.

In this sample, this clonotype turned up many times. This sequence joins TRBV3-1 and TRBJ1-6; D uncertain. This CDR3 spans 13 amino acids. Trimming shortened V by 4 bases and J by 7 bases, and 8 bases separated the two germline ends. Germline CDR1 is LGHDT and CDR2 is YNNKEL (reference sequence). The CDR3 DNA sequence: TGTGCCAGCAGCCCGAACGGGAATTCACCCCTCCACTTT. It codes for CASSPNGNSPLHF. Full variable domain (rest looked up from reference TRBV3-1 and TRBJ1-6): DTAVSQTPKYLVTQMGNDKSIKCEQNLGHDTMYWYKQDSKKFLKIMFSYNNKELIINETVPNRFSPKSPDKAHLNLHINSLELGDSAVYFCASSPNGNSPLHFGNGTRLTVT.

This clonotype was counted ten times or more. The rearrangement uses TRBV5-1 and TRBJ2-3, with 9 bases identical to TRBD2. Germline V gives CDR1 SGHRS, CDR2 YFSETQ. The CDR3 has 16 amino acids. V lost 6 bases to trimming and J lost 0 bases; unmatched junction nucleotides: 8. The CDR3 sequence: CASISGGQLSTDTQYF. In DNA form, the CDR3 reads TGCGCCAGCATTAGCGGGGGCCAGCTTAGCACAGATACGCAGTATTTT. The entire variable domain, with the rest obtained from reference TRBV5-1 and TRBJ2-3, is as follows: KAGVTQTPRYLIKTRGQQVTLSCSPISGHRSVSWYQQTPGQGLQFLFEYFSETQRNKGNFPGRFSGRQFSNSRSEMNVSTLELGDSALYLCASISGGQLSTDTQYFGPGTRLTVL.

In its sample, this clonotype was seen many times. The CDR3 sequence is CATSDLQDQGTSNQPQHF. CDR3 DNA sequence: TGTGCCACCAGTGATTTGCAAGATCAGGGAACAAGCAATCAGCCCCAGCATTTT. The chain recombines TRBV24-1 with TRBJ1-5, with D tentatively TRBD1 (5 bases). This CDR3 comprises 18 residues. CDR1 and CDR2 (germline): KGHDR, SFDVKD. Trimming took off 0 bases at V and 1 base at J, with 15 bases between the two ends.

In this sample, this clonotype turned up a few times. This chain links TRBV28 with TRBJ1-3, with D perhaps matching TRBD1 (5 bases). Per germline, CDR1 MDHEN and CDR2 SYDVKM. CDR3 length equals 15 residues. V was trimmed by 4 bases and J by 9 bases, leaving 19 bases between them. CDR3 sequence (DNA): TGTGCCAGCAGTTCCCCCTCAGGGTTTTTCGGCACCATATATTTT. Amino acids: CASSSPSGFFGTIYF.

This clonotype was seen ten or more times. The V call is TRBV6-5, the J call TRBJ2-1; D not resolved. V was clipped by 7 bases and J by 5 bases, with 15 bases between them. The germline gives CDR1 MNHEY, CDR2 SVGAGI. CDR3 length equals 14 residues. The CDR3 reads CASTPLGPDNEQFF. The CDR3 bases are TGTGCCAGCACGCCCCTTGGGCCGGACAATGAGCAGTTCTTC.

This clonotype was detected only a few times. This sequence joins TRBV3-1 and TRBJ2-2; 12 positions agree with TRBD2. Germline lookup yields CDR1 LGHDT and CDR2 YNNKEL (reference sequence). With V trimmed by 8 bases and J by 4 bases, 5 bases remained unmatched. CDR3 length equals 15 residues. CDR3 sequence reads: CASARTSGATGELFF. The CDR3 bases are TGTGCCAGCGCCCGGACTAGCGGGGCCACCGGGGAGCTGTTTTTT.

Ten or more counts support this clonotype. This rearrangement joins TRBV12-3 or TRBV12-4 to TRBJ2-7; 9 bases are a match to TRBD1. The CDR3 has 16 amino acids. V was pared by 6 bases and J by 3 bases, with 12 bases of the junction left unmatched. As DNA, the CDR3 is TGTGCCAGCAGGTCTATGGCTGGGACAGGGCGCTACGAGCAGTACTTC. Its protein is CASRSMAGTGRYEQYF.

There are many counts of this clonotype. J is TRBJ2-3 and V is TRBV7-9; D gene unclear. V lost 3 bases, J lost 2 bases, and 9 bases lay in between. The CDR3 consists of 14 residues. Germline lookup yields CDR1 SEHNR and CDR2 FQNEAQ (reference sequence). DNA of the CDR3: TGTGCCAGCAGCTTCACCGTTGCCACAGATACGCAGTATTTT. It encodes CASSFTVATDTQYF.

This clonotype was counted many times. This chain links TRBV7-2 with TRBJ2-1; 7 bases map to TRBD2. Germline-derived CDR1 and CDR2 are SGHTA and FQGNSA. The CDR3 is 13 amino acids. V dropped 4 bases and J dropped 5; count of bases not matched to a gene: 2. The CDR3: CASSSGLNNEQFF. Written as DNA, the CDR3 is TGTGCCAGCAGCTCGGGACTAAACAATGAGCAGTTCTTC. The full variable domain, with the rest looked up from reference TRBV7-2 and TRBJ2-1, is GAGVSQSPSNKVTEKGKDVELRCDPISGHTALYWYRQSLGQGLEFLIYFQGNSAPDKSGLPSDRFSAERTGGSVSTLTIQRTQQEDSAVYLCASSSGLNNEQFFGPGTRLTVL.

This clonotype came up a few times. This rearrangement joins TRBV12-3 or TRBV12-4 to TRBJ1-5; D might be TRBD1 (5 bases). The CDR3 is 13 residues long. V was trimmed by 5 bases and J by 9 bases, leaving 14 bases between them. CDR3 sequence: CASSDGTAGPQHF. The CDR3 DNA reads as TGTGCCAGCAGTGATGGGACCGCGGGGCCCCAGCATTTT.

This clonotype occurred many times. The genes are TRBV7-3 and TRBJ2-2; 8 positions match TRBD2. The CDR3 loop spans 17 amino acids. The V gene end was trimmed by 4 bases and the J gene end by 6 bases; junction bases not matched to a gene: 13. Germline CDR1 reads SGHTA; CDR2 reads FQGTGA. The CDR3 DNA reads as TGTGCCAGCAGCTCTCCAGCGGGGGTGGGTTGGTCCGGGGAGCTGTTTTTT. Protein: CASSSPAGVGWSGELFF.

This clonotype occurred many times. The chain carries TRBV27 and TRBJ2-2, with D perhaps TRBD1 (6 bases). The V gene's germline CDR1 is MNHEY and CDR2 SMNVEV (reference sequence). The V and J ends lost 8 bases and 4 bases respectively, with 14 bases between them. The CDR3 length is 14 residues. CDR3 sequence reads: CASRDNLLTGELFF. The CDR3, as DNA: TGTGCCAGCCGGGACAACCTCCTCACCGGGGAGCTGTTTTTT.

This sequence joins TRBV29-1 and TRBJ2-1, with 7 bases identical to TRBD2. Losses at the gene ends were 3 bases for V and 9 bases for J; bases not matched to a gene: 8. The CDR3 is 13 amino acids. CDR1 is SQVTM, CDR2 ANQGSEA, per germline. CDR3 sequence reads: CSVEWRPGGEQFF. The CDR3 DNA sequence: TGCAGCGTTGAGTGGCGGCCGGGGGGTGAGCAGTTCTTC.

This clonotype was counted ten times or more. This chain uses TRBV7-2 with TRBJ2-7, with D unresolved. V shed 5 bases and J shed 3 bases, with 8 bases lying between them. Germline V gene data show CDR1 as SGHTA and CDR2 as FQGNSA. The CDR3 extends over 12 amino acids. CDR3 residues: CASSPTNYEQYF. The CDR3 DNA reads as TGTGCCAGCAGCCCCACAAACTACGAGCAGTACTTC.

This clonotype was found many times. The V call is TRBV19, the J call TRBJ2-7; D ambiguous. Germline-derived CDR1 and CDR2 are LNHDA and SQIVND (reference sequence). Trimming pared 4 bases from V and 0 bases from J, leaving 10 bases between. The CDR3 has 14 residues. CDR3 protein: CASSTRHPSYEQYV. The CDR3 DNA sequence: TGTGCCAGTAGTACAAGACATCCCTCCTACGAGCAGTACGTC.

This clonotype came up many times. The chain uses TRBV6-2 or TRBV6-3 and TRBJ2-7, with D possibly TRBD1 on 6 matching bases. The CDR3 sequence is 15 residues long. Germline values: CDR1 MNHEY, CDR2 SVGEGT. V dropped 4 bases and J dropped 0 bases, with 13 bases sitting between them. CDR3 sequence reads: CASSSPHRDSYEQYV. The CDR3 nucleotides read TGTGCCAGCAGTTCTCCACACAGGGACTCCTACGAGCAGTACGTC.

In its sample, this clonotype was seen a few times. DNA for the CDR3: TGTGCCAGCAGCCAGACAAGGGTCAATGAGCAGTTCTTC. Amino acid sequence: CASSQTRVNEQFF. The gene calls are TRBV4-2 and TRBJ2-1, with D unresolved. The CDR3 extends over 13 amino acids. Trimming cost V 3 bases and J 6 bases, with 9 bases left between them. Germline CDR1 and CDR2: LGHNA and YNFKEQ.

This clonotype was observed at least ten times. The V call is TRBV12-5, the J call TRBJ2-5, with D unresolved. The CDR3 is made up of 13 amino acids. Trimming pared 3 bases from V and 4 bases from J, leaving 9 bases between. Germline V gene data show CDR1 as LGHNT and CDR2 as FRNRAP. CDR3 DNA: TGTGCTAGTGGTTTCGTGGGTGGAGAGACCCAGTACTTC. Protein sequence: CASGFVGGETQYF.

In its sample, this clonotype was seen many times. The chain couples TRBV28 to TRBJ2-5; perhaps TRBD2 as D (6 bases). The ends were cut back, 3 bases at V and 9 bases at J, with 20 bases in the middle. The CDR3 loop spans 15 amino acids. Germline values: CDR1 MDHEN, CDR2 SYDVKM. The CDR3 DNA sequence: TGTGCCAGCAGTTTGTTGTGGGTTAATCCGGGAGCCCAGTACTTC. Protein product: CASSLLWVNPGAQYF.

This clonotype occurred many times. The chain joins TRBV3-1 to TRBJ2-5; D gene unclear. In germline, CDR1 is LGHDT, CDR2 YNNKEL (reference sequence). The V end was cut by 6 bases, the J end by 1 base, with 15 bases between. The CDR3 has 15 amino acids. This chain's CDR3 is CASSEGANFQETQYF. The DNA for the CDR3 is TGTGCCAGCAGTGAAGGAGCAAATTTCCAAGAGACCCAGTACTTC.

This clonotype appeared many times. The chain has TRBV20-1 and TRBJ2-3, with 11 nucleotides matching TRBD2. V shed 6 bases, J shed 3 bases, and the junction held 8 bases outside the gene matches. This CDR3 has 15 residues. Germline V gives CDR1 DFQATT, CDR2 SNEGSKA (reference sequence). The CDR3 reads CSATGLAEQTDTQYF. The DNA of the CDR3 is TGCAGTGCGACGGGACTAGCGGAGCAGACAGATACGCAGTATTTT.

This clonotype was counted between two and nine times. V gene TRBV6-5 combines with J gene TRBJ1-2, with no clear D. Germline assignment: CDR1 MNHEY and CDR2 SVGAGI. The V end lost 6 bases, the J end lost 14 bases, and 16 bases lay between the germline ends. CDR3 length: 11 amino acids. CDR3 DNA: TGTGCCAGCAGCCACCTCGGGAGGCATACCTTC. Its protein product is CASSHLGRHTF.

The table lists this clonotype with many counts. CDR3 bases: TGTGCCAGCAGCCTACTGGGGGACAGGGACCACGAGCAGTACTTC. This gives the protein CASSLLGDRDHEQYF. The gene calls are TRBV12-3 or TRBV12-4 and TRBJ2-7; 9 bases are shared with TRBD1. The V segment lost 6 bases and the J segment 5 bases; nucleotides outside the gene matches: 11. This CDR3 comprises 15 residues.

The table lists this clonotype with many counts. The genes are TRBV28 and TRBJ1-1; possibly TRBD1 for D (5 bases). The CDR3 runs to 15 residues. Looked up from germline, CDR1 is MDHEN and CDR2 is SYDVKM. The V end was cut by 5 bases, the J end by 0 bases, with 13 bases between. The CDR3 protein is CASSPVDRMNTEAFF. In nucleotides, the CDR3 is TGTGCCAGCAGTCCCGTAGACAGAATGAACACTGAAGCTTTCTTT.

This clonotype was counted many times. This chain links TRBV29-1 with TRBJ2-1; the D is unclear. The CDR3 has 15 residues. The V gene lost 4 bases and the J gene lost 0 bases, with 13 bases spanning the gap. The germline V gene encodes CDR1 SQVTM and CDR2 ANQGSEA. Here the CDR3 reads CSVGIGRSSYNEQFF. The CDR3 DNA follows: TGCAGCGTTGGAATTGGCAGGAGCTCCTACAATGAGCAGTTCTTC.